Below are 21 T cell receptor beta chains sequenced from a single sample in a study of control samples from healthy donors and cancer patients. Sequenced by immunoSEQ multiplex PCR; TCRdb stores in-frame clones only, minus some. The sample lists 95,000 to 130,000 clones, 88% occurring once. Sequencing was carried out using blood. These receptors were taken from a woman in her 70s in good health.

This chain joins TRBV4-3 and TRBJ1-2, with 11 bases aligning to TRBD1. The CDR3 has 20 residues. Germline CDR1 and CDR2: LGHNA and YSLEER. With 4 bases clipped from V and 1 base from J, the junction kept 17 bases outside the gene matches. The CDR3 here is CASSPGQGAVDIGLNYGYTF. The CDR3 bases are TGCGCCAGCAGCCCAGGACAGGGGGCCGTAGACATAGGACTTAACTATGGCTACACCTTC.

The rearrangement links TRBV15 to TRBJ2-6; D is uncertain. This CDR3 comprises 15 residues. Trimming took 0 bases from V and 3 from J, leaving 6 bases between them. Germline V lookup: CDR1 LNHNV, CDR2 YYDKDF (reference sequence). This CDR3 is CATSRDLVGANVLTF. Written as DNA, the CDR3 is TGTGCCACCAGCAGAGATTTGGTTGGGGCCAACGTCCTGACTTTC. The full variable domain, its missing parts supplied by reference TRBV15 and TRBJ2-6, is DAMVIQNPRYQVTQFGKPVTLSCSQTLNHNVMYWYQQKSSQAPKLLFHYYDKDFNNEADTPDNFQSRRPNTSFCFLDIRSPGLGDTAMYLCATSRDLVGANVLTFGAGSRLTVL.

Only a few counts were recorded for this clone. This sequence joins TRBV5-1 and TRBJ2-1; 10 nucleotides line up with TRBD2. The CDR3 loop spans 14 amino acids. Germline CDR1 SGHRS, CDR2 YFSETQ. V was pared by 8 bases and J by 3 bases, with 5 bases of the junction left unmatched. CDR3 protein: CASSAGGFYNEQFF. For the CDR3, the DNA is TGCGCCAGTTCAGCGGGGGGGTTCTACAATGAGCAGTTCTTC.

This chain connects TRBV5-5 to TRBJ2-1, with D perhaps matching TRBD1 or TRBD2 (5 bases each). V was shortened by 0 bases and J by 0 bases, with 10 bases between the two germline ends. Germline-derived CDR1 and CDR2 are SGHKS and YYEKEE (reference sequence). The CDR3 extends over 16 amino acids. The CDR3 coding sequence is TGTGCCAGCAGCTTGGCCGGGACCGGCTCCTACAATGAGCAGTTCTTC. It specifies CASSLAGTGSYNEQFF.

The sample holds a few counts of this clone. The chain joins TRBV9 to TRBJ1-2; TRBD1 agrees at 10 bases. The CDR3 contains 21 residues. The trim removed 2 bases at V and 4 bases at J, leaving 23 bases unmatched. Germline loops: CDR1 SGDLS, CDR2 YYNGEE. CDR3 nucleotide sequence: TGTGCCAGCAGCGTCGACCGATCTACGGGACAGGGGCCGTCGCTTGGCTATGGCTACACCTTC. Residues: CASSVDRSTGQGPSLGYGYTF.

This clone was observed once. This chain uses TRBV7-9 with TRBJ2-5; D unclear. The V and J ends lost 1 base and 7 bases respectively, with 10 bases between them. The germline V gene encodes CDR1 SEHNR and CDR2 FQNEAQ (reference sequence). The CDR3 spans 13 residues. The CDR3 nucleotides are TGTGCCAGCAGCTTAGTGGCCCATCCGACCCAGTACTTC. Encoded protein: CASSLVAHPTQYF.

The V gene is TRBV10-3, the J gene TRBJ2-3; 12 bases map to TRBD2. J gave up 0 bases and V 11 bases, and 12 bases lay outside the gene matches. Germline-derived CDR1 and CDR2 are ENHRY and SYGVKD. This CDR3 is 17 amino acids long. CDR3 sequence (DNA): TGTGCCGTCAAGGCGGCTAGCGGGGGGGCTAGCACAGATACGCAGTATTTT. Translation: CAVKAASGGASTDTQYF.

V usage is TRBV5-1 and J usage is TRBJ2-1; 10 bases fit TRBD2. The junction had 4 bases not matched to a gene; V was cut back by 1 base and J by 0 bases. The CDR3 spans 17 residues. Germline loops: CDR1 SGHRS, CDR2 YFSETQ. The CDR3 coding sequence is TGCGCCAGCAGCTTGATTAGCGGGGGGAACTCCTACAATGAGCAGTTCTTC. Translation gives CASSLISGGNSYNEQFF.

V gene TRBV7-3 combines with J gene TRBJ1-6, with D perhaps matching TRBD1 (5 bases). Germline V CDR1 and CDR2: SGHTA, FQGTGA. V lost 5 bases, J lost 6 bases, and 11 bases lay in between. The CDR3 covers 14 residues. CDR3 in DNA: TGTGCCAGCAGCCTCGGGACTGCTAATTCACCCCTCCACTTT. It is translated as CASSLGTANSPLHF.

The genes are TRBV29-1 and TRBJ1-2; TRBD1 might be the D (5 bases). The V end was cut by 3 bases, the J end by 4 bases, with 12 bases between. The CDR3 has 13 amino acids. Germline CDR1 is SQVTM and CDR2 is ANQGSEA. CDR3 nucleotides: TGCAGCGTTGACGACAGAGTCAGCTATGGCTACACCTTC. Its protein product is CSVDDRVSYGYTF.

V gene TRBV19 combines with J gene TRBJ2-7; TRBD1 is a possible D gene (6 bases). Trimming took 6 bases from V and 1 from J, leaving 10 bases between them. The CDR3 extends over 13 amino acids. The germline V gene has CDR1 LNHDA and CDR2 SQIVND (reference sequence). The CDR3 loop is CASSWTVSYEQYF. The DNA for the CDR3 is TGTGCCAGTAGCTGGACAGTATCCTACGAGCAGTACTTC.

The CDR3 DNA reads TGTGCCAGTAGTATAGATGTACGACGGAGCTATGGCTACACCTTC. This gives the protein CASSIDVRRSYGYTF. The rearrangement uses TRBV19 and TRBJ1-2; D remains unclear. Germline V gives CDR1 LNHDA, CDR2 SQIVND (reference sequence). The CDR3 totals 15 residues. Trimming removed 0 bases from V and 4 bases from J, with 12 bases in between. Full variable domain (rest looked up from reference TRBV19 and TRBJ1-2): DGGITQSPKYLFRKEGQNVTLSCEQNLNHDAMYWYRQDPGQGLRLIYYSQIVNDFQKGDIAEGYSVSREKKESFPLTVTSAQKNPTAFYLCASSIDVRRSYGYTFGSGTRLTVV.

The chain carries TRBV27 and TRBJ1-2; D is undetermined. This CDR3 region has 13 residues. Per the germline V gene, CDR1 is MNHEY and CDR2 is SMNVEV (reference sequence). Trimming removed 2 bases at V and 1 base at J, with 5 bases between. CDR3: CASSLSSNYGYTF. CDR3 coding DNA: TGTGCCAGCAGTTTAAGTAGTAACTATGGCTACACCTTC.

The genes are TRBV4-1 and TRBJ1-1; possibly TRBD1 for D (6 bases). The V gene's germline CDR1 is MGHRA and CDR2 YSYEKL. Trimming left V 4 bases short and J 4 bases short, with 10 bases between. This CDR3 is built from 13 residues. CDR3 sequence reads: CASSRIQGTEAFF. The CDR3 DNA reads TGCGCCAGCAGCCGTATACAGGGCACTGAAGCTTTCTTT.

The rearrangement uses TRBV4-3 and TRBJ1-1; the D is unclear. From germline, CDR1 is LGHNA and CDR2 YSLEER. The CDR3 has 16 residues. V lost 0 bases and J 1 base, leaving 12 bases between the germline ends. The chain's CDR3 is CASSQDVFSENTEAFF. In DNA, the CDR3 is TGCGCCAGCAGCCAAGATGTGTTCAGCGAGAACACTGAAGCTTTCTTT.

The CDR3 protein is CASSIDAMNTEAFF. The CDR3 bases are TGTGCCAGTAGTATAGATGCGATGAACACTGAAGCTTTCTTT. This chain links TRBV19 with TRBJ1-1; D gene uncertain. There are 14 residues in the CDR3. Germline V CDR1 and CDR2: LNHDA, SQIVND (reference sequence). Trimming removed 0 bases at V and 0 bases at J, with 5 bases between.

This rearrangement joins TRBV19 to TRBJ2-4; D call uncertain. The V and J ends lost 7 bases and 4 bases respectively, with 8 bases between them. From germline, CDR1 is LNHDA and CDR2 SQIVND (reference sequence). This CDR3 has 12 residues. The CDR3 sequence: CASTDSKNIQYF. The CDR3 nucleotides read TGTGCCAGTACGGATTCAAAAAACATTCAGTACTTC.

This rearrangement joins TRBV5-5 to TRBJ2-6; TRBD1 agrees at 8 bases. V shed 4 bases and J 0 bases; nucleotides not matched to a gene: 12. Germline loops: CDR1 SGHKS, CDR2 YYEKEE (reference sequence). The CDR3 consists of 19 residues. The CDR3 loop reads CASSPLGTGRISGANVLTF. CDR3 DNA: TGTGCCAGCAGCCCGCTGGGGACAGGTCGGATCTCTGGGGCCAACGTCCTGACTTTC.

This chain uses TRBV19 with TRBJ2-1, with TRBD1 matching 8 bases. The CDR3 contains 15 residues. Per the germline V gene, CDR1 is LNHDA and CDR2 is SQIVND (reference sequence). V lost 5 bases to trimming and J lost 8 bases; unmatched junction nucleotides: 11. In DNA form, the CDR3 reads TGTGCCAGTAGTTCCAAGTCGGACAGGGCAGATGAGCAGTTCTTC. It codes for CASSSKSDRADEQFF. The variable domain in full, with the rest retrieved from reference TRBV19 and TRBJ2-1, is DGGITQSPKYLFRKEGQNVTLSCEQNLNHDAMYWYRQDPGQGLRLIYYSQIVNDFQKGDIAEGYSVSREKKESFPLTVTSAQKNPTAFYLCASSSKSDRADEQFFGPGTRLTVL.

The rearrangement uses TRBV7-8 and TRBJ1-3, with D possibly matching TRBD1 (5 bases). The CDR3 loop spans 17 amino acids. Germline V gene data show CDR1 as SGHVS and CDR2 as FQNEAQ. V lost 1 base, J lost 0 bases, and 13 bases lay in between. The DNA of the CDR3 is TGTGCCAGCAGCTTAGTCCTGGGGGAGAGCTCTGGAAACACCATATATTTT. Translated: CASSLVLGESSGNTIYF.

This chain connects TRBV6-5 to TRBJ1-1, with D unclear. V was trimmed by 2 bases and J by 1 base, leaving 8 bases between them. The length of the CDR3 is 14 residues. The germline V gene has CDR1 MNHEY and CDR2 SVGAGI. For the CDR3, the DNA is TGTGCCAGCAGTTACATGGCCAGGAACACTGAAGCTTTCTTT. Its protein product is CASSYMARNTEAFF.